The 21 T cell receptor beta chains below all came from one sample that was sequenced in a study of cytomegalovirus exposure and HLA in healthy donors. Both 60 Vbeta primers and 13 Jbeta primers went into the PCR. Profiling relied on immunoSEQ multiplex PCR, and the TCRdb table lists in-frame clones only, not all of them. In the table there are about 180,000 clones, about 82% of which are singletons. The sequenced material came from PBMCs. These receptors were collected from a woman aged 25 to 45 in good health and CMV-seronegative.

Only a few counts were recorded for this clone. The chain recombines TRBV18 with TRBJ1-4; possibly TRBD1 for D (6 bases). Trimming cost V 6 bases and J 4 bases, with 12 bases left between them. The V gene's germline CDR1 is KGHSH and CDR2 LQKENI. The CDR3 runs 14 residues. The CDR3 sequence: CASSSGAGNEKLFF. The CDR3 bases are TGTGCCAGCTCTTCAGGGGCGGGTAATGAAAAACTGTTTTTT.

The chain is built from TRBV4-1 and TRBJ1-1; unclear D gene. CDR1 and CDR2 from the germline V gene are MGHRA and YSYEKL. The CDR3 totals 15 residues. Trimming took 3 bases from V and 1 from J, leaving 12 bases between them. The CDR3 bases are TGCGCCAGCAGCCACCTAGGTAAAGCGAACACTGAAGCTTTCTTT. As protein: CASSHLGKANTEAFF.

The V and J genes are TRBV7-3 and TRBJ1-3; no reliable D call. V lost 5 bases and J 3 bases, leaving 11 bases between the germline ends. CDR3 size: 14 residues. Germline V gene sequence: CDR1 SGHTA, CDR2 FQGTGA. The CDR3 region has the DNA TGTGCCAGCAGCCAAGTAGGAGGTGGAAACACCATATATTTT. Translated, it gives CASSQVGGGNTIYF.

This chain connects TRBV6-5 to TRBJ1-3; no clear D gene. The CDR3 runs 15 residues. CDR1 is MNHEY, CDR2 SVGAGI, per germline. Trimming took off 2 bases at V and 4 bases at J, with 12 bases between the two ends. CDR3 sequence: CASSYTATKGNTIYF. Here the CDR3 DNA reads TGTGCCAGCAGTTACACAGCCACGAAAGGAAACACCATATATTTT.

This clone showed up just a few times. The chain joins TRBV10-1 to TRBJ2-1; a weak D match, TRBD2 (6 bases). The CDR3 length is 15 residues. V was cut by 2 bases and J by 7 bases, with 15 bases left in between. Looked up from germline, CDR1 is WNHNN and CDR2 is SYGVQD (reference sequence). CDR3 region: CASSEGGSMVNEQFF. As DNA, the CDR3 is TGCGCCAGCAGTGAGGGGGGGTCCATGGTAAATGAGCAGTTCTTC.

The genes are TRBV7-9 and TRBJ2-2; 9 nucleotides match TRBD1. The CDR3 loop spans 15 amino acids. V lost 5 bases, J lost 4 bases, and 5 bases stayed unmatched. Germline V lookup: CDR1 SEHNR, CDR2 FQNEAQ (reference sequence). The DNA for the CDR3 is TGTGCCAGCAGCCACGGGACAGGGAGCACCGGGGAGCTGTTTTTT. Translation: CASSHGTGSTGELFF.

V usage is TRBV19 and J usage is TRBJ1-2; D is unresolved. The CDR3 length is 14 residues. Germline-derived CDR1 and CDR2 are LNHDA and SQIVND (reference sequence). V lost 3 bases, J lost 3 bases, and 11 bases lay in between. The CDR3 loop reads CASSILAGYYGYTF. Here the CDR3 DNA reads TGTGCCAGTAGTATCCTCGCAGGCTACTATGGCTACACCTTC.

This clone was recorded once. The chain is built from TRBV9 and TRBJ2-1, with D unresolved. Germline-derived CDR1 and CDR2 are SGDLS and YYNGEE. Trimming shortened V by 0 bases and J by 7 bases, and 11 bases separated the two germline ends. The CDR3 length is 14 residues. CDR3 nucleotides: TGTGCCAGCAGCGTAGAGAGCATTATGAATGAGCAGTTCTTC. It yields the protein CASSVESIMNEQFF.

The V and J genes are TRBV4-1 and TRBJ1-1; TRBD1 agrees at 8 bases. The J segment lost 3 bases and the V segment lost 0 bases, leaving 6 bases of the junction unmatched. Germline CDR1 MGHRA, CDR2 YSYEKL. This CDR3 has 16 amino acids. CDR3 nucleotide sequence: TGCGCCAGCAGCCAAGATCTCAGGGGGCTGTACACTGAAGCTTTCTTT. Translation gives CASSQDLRGLYTEAFF.

This clone was seen only once. The chain employs TRBV15 and TRBJ2-7, with D perhaps TRBD2 (6 bases). The CDR3 runs 14 residues. Germline V gene sequence: CDR1 LNHNV, CDR2 YYDKDF (reference sequence). Deletions cut 5 bases from V and 1 base from J, with 12 bases between. DNA of the CDR3: TGTGCCACCAGCGCGGAGGGTGGTTCCTACGAGCAGTACTTC. Protein sequence: CATSAEGGSYEQYF. The full variable domain, in which reference TRBV15 and TRBJ2-7 provide the parts outside the CDR3, is DAMVIQNPRYQVTQFGKPVTLSCSQTLNHNVMYWYQQKSSQAPKLLFHYYDKDFNNEADTPDNFQSRRPNTSFCFLDIRSPGLGDTAMYLCATSAEGGSYEQYFGPGTRLTVT.

The J gene is TRBJ1-4, the V gene TRBV6-5; D is unclear. V was clipped by 6 bases and J by 0 bases, with 11 bases between them. This CDR3 is 15 amino acids long. Germline V lookup: CDR1 MNHEY, CDR2 SVGAGI. The CDR3 region has the DNA TGTGCCAGCAGCGCCAACATTGCAACTAATGAAAAACTGTTTTTT. Protein: CASSANIATNEKLFF.

Worth noting for this clone: Distinct nucleotide sequences in the sample also encode this CDR3. J is TRBJ1-6 and V is TRBV18, with 10 positions matching TRBD1. The J segment lost 10 bases and the V segment lost 0 bases, leaving 3 bases of the junction unmatched. This CDR3 contains 15 residues. The V gene's germline CDR1 is KGHSH and CDR2 LQKENI. CDR3: CASSPPGQGGSPLHF. The CDR3 coding sequence is TGTGCCAGCTCACCACCCGGACAGGGGGGATCACCCCTCCACTTT.

This clone showed up just a few times. The chain is built from TRBV6-1 and TRBJ1-4; possibly TRBD1 for D (5 bases). From germline, CDR1 is MNHNS and CDR2 SASEGT. This CDR3 has 16 amino acids. V lost 2 bases, J lost 0 bases, and 10 bases lay in between. The CDR3: CASSEINRPTNEKLFF. The CDR3 nucleotides read TGTGCCAGCAGTGAAATCAACAGGCCAACTAATGAAAAACTGTTTTTT.

The rearrangement uses TRBV11-2 and TRBJ2-5; TRBD2 might be the D (6 bases). The CDR3 has 16 amino acids. Trimming took off 2 bases at V and 4 bases at J, with 17 bases between the two ends. Germline V gives CDR1 SGHAT, CDR2 FQNNGV. Written as DNA, the CDR3 is TGTGCCAGCAGCTTATCGGACGGAGCCGGGGGAGAGACCCAGTACTTC. Translation gives CASSLSDGAGGETQYF.

The chain joins TRBV5-1 to TRBJ2-3; 8 nucleotides line up with TRBD2. Germline loops: CDR1 SGHRS, CDR2 YFSETQ. The length of the CDR3 is 15 residues. V lost 4 bases and J lost 1; bases outside the gene matches: 5. The CDR3 sequence: CASSPTAGGTDTQYF. CDR3 coding DNA: TGCGCCAGCAGCCCGACAGCGGGGGGCACAGATACGCAGTATTTT.

CDR3 loop: CASRGTGTYEQYF. As DNA, the CDR3 is TGTGCCAGTAGGGGGACAGGAACCTACGAGCAGTACTTC. The chain is built from TRBV19 and TRBJ2-7, with TRBD1 identical over 8 bases. The V gene's germline CDR1 is LNHDA and CDR2 SQIVND (reference sequence). CDR3 length equals 13 residues. V trimming: 6 bases; J trimming: 2 bases; junction bases outside the gene matches: 3. Complete variable domain (other parts from reference TRBV19 and TRBJ2-7): DGGITQSPKYLFRKEGQNVTLSCEQNLNHDAMYWYRQDPGQGLRLIYYSQIVNDFQKGDIAEGYSVSREKKESFPLTVTSAQKNPTAFYLCASRGTGTYEQYFGPGTRLTVT.

This clone was found once. The gene calls are TRBV2 and TRBJ2-5; 11 positions match TRBD2. Germline lookup yields CDR1 SNHLY and CDR2 FYNNEI. Losses at the gene ends were 6 bases for V and 2 bases for J; bases not matched to a gene: 2. The CDR3 spans 14 residues. CDR3 amino acids: CASSRTSGQETQYF. The CDR3 DNA follows: TGTGCCAGCAGCAGGACTAGCGGGCAAGAGACCCAGTACTTC.

This clone was found a few times. The chain is built from TRBV30 and TRBJ1-2; D is perhaps TRBD1 (6 bases). The CDR3 runs to 11 residues. Per the germline V gene, CDR1 is GTSNPN and CDR2 is SVGIG (reference sequence). The V gene lost 5 bases and the J gene lost 4 bases, with 8 bases spanning the gap. CDR3 loop: CAWGQFYGYTF. CDR3 sequence (DNA): TGTGCCTGGGGACAGTTCTATGGCTACACCTTC.

This clone was observed a few times. The chain has TRBV7-2 and TRBJ2-1; D is undetermined. The CDR3 loop spans 16 amino acids. V lost 2 bases and J 0 bases, leaving 11 bases between the germline ends. Germline-derived CDR1 and CDR2 are SGHTA and FQGNSA. CDR3 in amino acids: CASSLLVIASYNEQFF. For the CDR3, the DNA is TGTGCCAGCAGCTTATTGGTGATAGCCTCCTACAATGAGCAGTTCTTC.

This chain connects TRBV2 to TRBJ2-1, with TRBD2 matching 7 bases. Germline CDR1 reads SNHLY; CDR2 reads FYNNEI. There are 14 residues in the CDR3. J was trimmed by 4 bases and V by 5 bases; bases with no gene match: 5. CDR3 nucleotide sequence: TGTGCCAGCAGTCCGAGACTAGCTTACAATGAGCAGTTCTTC. This translates into CASSPRLAYNEQFF.

The rearrangement joins TRBV6-1 to TRBJ2-5, with 10 bases matching TRBD1. Germline assignment: CDR1 MNHNS and CDR2 SASEGT. The length of the CDR3 is 15 residues. J was trimmed by 5 bases and V by 4 bases; bases with no gene match: 7. CDR3 coding DNA: TGTGCCAGCAGTGGGGACAGGGGATGGCTTGAGACCCAGTACTTC. Protein sequence: CASSGDRGWLETQYF.